This T cell receptor (beta chain) was identified during a study of cytomegalovirus exposure and HLA in healthy donors. Study-wide points: Diagnosis of cytomegalovirus status made by the classifier reportedly showed high specificity and sensitivity.

Notes on this clone: Its antigen is as yet unknown.

The protocol was immunoSEQ multiplex PCR, while the TCRdb copy is restricted to in-frame clones and leaves out a portion. The profile shows roughly 120,000 clones, roughly nine tenths of them singletons. The source material was PBMCs. The TCR was taken from a woman aged 18 to 35 in good health and CMV-seronegative.

The CDR3 DNA follows: TGCGCCAGCAGCCAAGATCCCCGGACAGGGGACCTATCGCACTCTAAAGCTTTCTTT. Its translation is CASSQDPRTGDLSHSKAFF. The chain links TRBV4-3 to TRBJ1-1; the match to TRBD1 covers 9 bases. Trimming at V came to 0 bases and at J to 9 bases, leaving 20 bases not matched to a gene. This CDR3 contains 19 residues. CDR1 is LGHNA, CDR2 YSLEER, per germline.